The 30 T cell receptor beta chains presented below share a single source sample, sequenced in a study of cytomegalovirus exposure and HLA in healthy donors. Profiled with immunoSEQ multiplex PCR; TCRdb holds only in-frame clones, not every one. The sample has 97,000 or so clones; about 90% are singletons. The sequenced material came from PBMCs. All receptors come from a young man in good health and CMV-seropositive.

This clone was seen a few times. As DNA, the CDR3 is TGTGCCAGTAGAATCCAACTAGCGGGGTTATCAGATACGCAGTATTTT. This translates into CASRIQLAGLSDTQYF. The chain couples TRBV19 to TRBJ2-3; 10 positions agree with TRBD2. Losses at the gene ends were 6 bases for V and 4 bases for J; bases not matched to a gene: 10. Germline values: CDR1 LNHDA, CDR2 SQIVND (reference sequence). The CDR3 is made up of 16 amino acids.

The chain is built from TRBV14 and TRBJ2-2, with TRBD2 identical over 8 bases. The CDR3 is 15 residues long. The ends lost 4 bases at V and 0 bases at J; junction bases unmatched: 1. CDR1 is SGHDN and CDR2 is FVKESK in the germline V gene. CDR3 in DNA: TGTGCCAGCAGCCCGGGAGGGACGAACACCGGGGAGCTGTTTTTT. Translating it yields CASSPGGTNTGELFF.

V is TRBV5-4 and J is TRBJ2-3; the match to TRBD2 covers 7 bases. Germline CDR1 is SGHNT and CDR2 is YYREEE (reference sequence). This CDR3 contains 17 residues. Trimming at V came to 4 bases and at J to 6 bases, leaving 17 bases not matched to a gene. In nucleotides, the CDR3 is TGTGCCAGCAGCGGTTTCGGCGGGGGAGGACCGTCCGATACGCAGTATTTT. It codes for CASSGFGGGGPSDTQYF.

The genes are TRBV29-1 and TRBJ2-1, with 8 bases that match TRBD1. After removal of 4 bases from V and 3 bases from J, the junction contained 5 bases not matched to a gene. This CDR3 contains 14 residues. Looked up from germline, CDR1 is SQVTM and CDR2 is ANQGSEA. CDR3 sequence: CSVGTGFGYNEQFF. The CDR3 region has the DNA TGCAGCGTTGGGACAGGGTTTGGCTACAATGAGCAGTTCTTC.

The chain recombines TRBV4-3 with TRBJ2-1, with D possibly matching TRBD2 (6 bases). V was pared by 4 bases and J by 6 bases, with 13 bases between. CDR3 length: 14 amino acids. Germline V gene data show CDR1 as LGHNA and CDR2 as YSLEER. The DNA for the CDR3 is TGCGCCAGCAGCCCAATGAGCGGGCCCAATGAGCAGTTCTTC. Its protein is CASSPMSGPNEQFF.

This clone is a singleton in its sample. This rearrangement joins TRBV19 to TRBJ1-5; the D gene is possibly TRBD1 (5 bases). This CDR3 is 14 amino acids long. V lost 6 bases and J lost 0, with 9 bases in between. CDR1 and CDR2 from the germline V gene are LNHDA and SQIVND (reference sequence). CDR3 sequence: CASRRQYSNQPQHF. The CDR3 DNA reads TGTGCCAGTAGGAGACAGTATAGCAATCAGCCCCAGCATTTT.

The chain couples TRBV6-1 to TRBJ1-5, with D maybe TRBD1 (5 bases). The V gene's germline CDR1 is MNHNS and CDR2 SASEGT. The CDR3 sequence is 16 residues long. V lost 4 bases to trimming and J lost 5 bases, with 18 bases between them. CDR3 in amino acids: CASSVMVRDWDQPQHF. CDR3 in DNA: TGTGCCAGCAGTGTTATGGTCAGGGATTGGGATCAGCCCCAGCATTTT.

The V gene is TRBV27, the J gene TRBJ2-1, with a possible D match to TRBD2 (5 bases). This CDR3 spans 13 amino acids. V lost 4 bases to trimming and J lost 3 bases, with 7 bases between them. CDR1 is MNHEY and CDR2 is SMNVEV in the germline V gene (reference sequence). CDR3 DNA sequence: TGTGCCAGCAGTTACGACTACTACAATGAGCAGTTCTTC. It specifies CASSYDYYNEQFF.

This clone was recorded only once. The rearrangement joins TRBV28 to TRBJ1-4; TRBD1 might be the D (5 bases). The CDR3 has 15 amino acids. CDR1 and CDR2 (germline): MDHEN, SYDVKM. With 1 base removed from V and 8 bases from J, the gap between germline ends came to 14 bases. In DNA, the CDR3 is TGTGCCAGCAGTTTATCATCGGGGGGAGTAGAAAAACTGTTTTTT. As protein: CASSLSSGGVEKLFF.

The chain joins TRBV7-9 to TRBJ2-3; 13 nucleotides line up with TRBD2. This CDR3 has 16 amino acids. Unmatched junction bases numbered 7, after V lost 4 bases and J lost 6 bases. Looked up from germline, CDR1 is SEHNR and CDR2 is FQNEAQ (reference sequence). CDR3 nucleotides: TGTGCCAGCAGCTCAGGACTAGCGGGAGTCTGGGATACGCAGTATTTT. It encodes CASSSGLAGVWDTQYF.

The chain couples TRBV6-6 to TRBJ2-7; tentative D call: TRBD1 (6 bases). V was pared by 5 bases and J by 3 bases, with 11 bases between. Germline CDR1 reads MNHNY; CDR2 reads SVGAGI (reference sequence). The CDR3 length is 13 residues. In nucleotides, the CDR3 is TGTGCCAGCAGTCGGGACACCGGCTACGAGCAGTACTTC. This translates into CASSRDTGYEQYF.

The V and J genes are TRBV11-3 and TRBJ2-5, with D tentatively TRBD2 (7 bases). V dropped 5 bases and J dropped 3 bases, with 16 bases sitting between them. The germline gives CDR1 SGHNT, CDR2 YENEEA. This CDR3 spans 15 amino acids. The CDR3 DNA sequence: TGTGCCAGCAGCCCGGGAGGAGGGGACAAAGAGACCCAGTACTTC. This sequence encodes CASSPGGGDKETQYF.

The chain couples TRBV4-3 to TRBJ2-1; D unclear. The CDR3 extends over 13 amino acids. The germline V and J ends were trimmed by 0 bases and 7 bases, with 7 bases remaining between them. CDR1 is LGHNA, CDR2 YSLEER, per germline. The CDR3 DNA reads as TGCGCCAGCAGCCAAGATCTTATGAATGAGCAGTTCTTC. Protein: CASSQDLMNEQFF.

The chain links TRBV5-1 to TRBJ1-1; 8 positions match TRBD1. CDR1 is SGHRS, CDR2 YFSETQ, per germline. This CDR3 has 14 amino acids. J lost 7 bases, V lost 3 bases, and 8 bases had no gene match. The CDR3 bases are TGCGCCAGCAGCTGGACGTTGGACAGGGTTGAAGCTTTCTTT. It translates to CASSWTLDRVEAFF. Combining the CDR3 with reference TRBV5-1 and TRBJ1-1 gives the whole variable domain KAGVTQTPRYLIKTRGQQVTLSCSPISGHRSVSWYQQTPGQGLQFLFEYFSETQRNKGNFPGRFSGRQFSNSRSEMNVSTLELGDSALYLCASSWTLDRVEAFFGQGTRLTVV.

The CDR3 region has the DNA TGTGCCAGCAGCTTAAGGGACAGGGGTTCGAACACTGAAGCTTTCTTT. Protein product: CASSLRDRGSNTEAFF. The chain employs TRBV7-8 and TRBJ1-1; TRBD1 matches 10 bases. CDR3 length: 16 amino acids. Germline-derived CDR1 and CDR2 are SGHVS and FQNEAQ. V lost 2 bases, J lost 1 base, and 4 bases stayed unmatched.

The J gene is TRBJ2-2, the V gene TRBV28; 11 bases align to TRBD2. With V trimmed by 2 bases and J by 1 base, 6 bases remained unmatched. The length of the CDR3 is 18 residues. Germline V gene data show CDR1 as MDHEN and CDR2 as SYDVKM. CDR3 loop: CASSLIPSGRRNTGELFF. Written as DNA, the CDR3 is TGTGCCAGCAGTTTAATTCCTAGCGGGAGGAGGAACACCGGGGAGCTGTTTTTT.

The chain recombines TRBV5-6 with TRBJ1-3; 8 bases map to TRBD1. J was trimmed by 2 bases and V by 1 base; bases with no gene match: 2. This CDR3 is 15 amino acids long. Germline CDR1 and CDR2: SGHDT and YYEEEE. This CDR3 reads CASSLQGATGNTIYF. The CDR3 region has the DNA TGTGCCAGCAGCTTGCAGGGGGCAACTGGAAACACCATATATTTT.

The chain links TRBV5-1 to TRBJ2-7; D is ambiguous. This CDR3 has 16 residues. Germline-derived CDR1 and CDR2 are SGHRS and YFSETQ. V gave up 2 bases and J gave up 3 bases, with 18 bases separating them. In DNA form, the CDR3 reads TGCGCCAGCAGCTTCAGATGGGTTAACCCTAGCTACGAGCAGTACTTC. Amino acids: CASSFRWVNPSYEQYF.

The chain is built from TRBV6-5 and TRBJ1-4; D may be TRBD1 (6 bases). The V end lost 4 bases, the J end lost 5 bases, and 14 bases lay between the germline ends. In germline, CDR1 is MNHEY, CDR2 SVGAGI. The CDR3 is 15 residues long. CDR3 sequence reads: CASSLTGTKNEKLFF. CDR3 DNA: TGTGCCAGCAGTTTGACCGGGACAAAGAATGAAAAACTGTTTTTT.

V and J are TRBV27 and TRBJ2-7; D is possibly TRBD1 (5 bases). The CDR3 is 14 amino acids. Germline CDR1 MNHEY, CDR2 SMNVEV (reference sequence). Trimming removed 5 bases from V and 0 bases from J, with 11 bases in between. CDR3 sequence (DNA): TGTGCCAGCAGTCGCGGACAAACCTCCTACGAGCAGTACTTC. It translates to CASSRGQTSYEQYF.

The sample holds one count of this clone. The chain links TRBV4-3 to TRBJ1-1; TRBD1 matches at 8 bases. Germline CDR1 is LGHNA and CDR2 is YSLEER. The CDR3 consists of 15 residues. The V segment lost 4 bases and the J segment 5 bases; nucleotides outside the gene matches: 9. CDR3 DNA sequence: TGCGCCAGCAGCCTTAATGGACAGGGAGATACTGAAGCTTTCTTT. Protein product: CASSLNGQGDTEAFF.

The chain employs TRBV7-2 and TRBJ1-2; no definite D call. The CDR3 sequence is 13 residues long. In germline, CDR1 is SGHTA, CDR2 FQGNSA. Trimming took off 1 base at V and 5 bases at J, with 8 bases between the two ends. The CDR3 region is CASSLEAGYGYTF. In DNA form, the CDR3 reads TGTGCCAGCAGCTTAGAGGCCGGGTATGGCTACACCTTC.

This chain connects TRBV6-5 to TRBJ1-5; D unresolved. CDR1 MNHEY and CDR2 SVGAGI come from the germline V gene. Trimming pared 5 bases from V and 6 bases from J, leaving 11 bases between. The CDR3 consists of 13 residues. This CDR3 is CASSPRRLQPQHF. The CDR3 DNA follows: TGTGCCAGCAGTCCGCGGCGACTTCAGCCCCAGCATTTT.

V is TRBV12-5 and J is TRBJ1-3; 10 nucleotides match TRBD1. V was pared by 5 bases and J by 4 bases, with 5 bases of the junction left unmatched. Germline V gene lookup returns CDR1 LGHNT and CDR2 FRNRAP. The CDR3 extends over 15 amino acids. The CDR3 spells CASGATGGLGNTIYF. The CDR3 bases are TGTGCTAGTGGTGCGACAGGGGGCTTGGGAAACACCATATATTTT.

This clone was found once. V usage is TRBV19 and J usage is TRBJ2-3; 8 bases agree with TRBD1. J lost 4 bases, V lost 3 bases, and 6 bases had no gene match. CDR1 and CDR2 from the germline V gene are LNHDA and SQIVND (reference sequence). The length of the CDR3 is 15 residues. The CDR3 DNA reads TGTGCCAGTAGTATTGACAGGGGATACGCAGATACGCAGTATTTT. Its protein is CASSIDRGYADTQYF.

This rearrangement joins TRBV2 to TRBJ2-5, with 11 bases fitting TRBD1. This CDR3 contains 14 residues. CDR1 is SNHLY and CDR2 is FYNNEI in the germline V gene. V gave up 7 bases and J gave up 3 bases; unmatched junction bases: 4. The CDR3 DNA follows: TGTGCCAGCAAAAGGGGACAGGGGGAAGAGACCCAGTACTTC. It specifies CASKRGQGEETQYF.

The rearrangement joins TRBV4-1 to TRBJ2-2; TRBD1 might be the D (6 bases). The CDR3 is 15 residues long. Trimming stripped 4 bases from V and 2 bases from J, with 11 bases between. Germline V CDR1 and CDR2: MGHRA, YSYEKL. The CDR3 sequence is CASSPRDTNTGELFF. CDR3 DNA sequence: TGCGCCAGCAGCCCCCGGGACACAAACACCGGGGAGCTGTTTTTT.

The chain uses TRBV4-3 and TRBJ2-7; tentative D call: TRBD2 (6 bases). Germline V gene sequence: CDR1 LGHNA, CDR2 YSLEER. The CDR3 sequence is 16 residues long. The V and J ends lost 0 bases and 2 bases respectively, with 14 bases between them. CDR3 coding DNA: TGCGCCAGCAGCCAAGATCCGGGCGGGGCCGCCTACGAGCAGTACTTC. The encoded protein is CASSQDPGGAAYEQYF.

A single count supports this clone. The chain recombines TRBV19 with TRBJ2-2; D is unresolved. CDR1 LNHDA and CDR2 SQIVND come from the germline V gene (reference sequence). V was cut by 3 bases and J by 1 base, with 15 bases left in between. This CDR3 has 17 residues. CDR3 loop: CASSIMSEALNTGELFF. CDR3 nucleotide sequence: TGTGCCAGTAGTATCATGTCAGAGGCTCTGAACACCGGGGAGCTGTTTTTT.

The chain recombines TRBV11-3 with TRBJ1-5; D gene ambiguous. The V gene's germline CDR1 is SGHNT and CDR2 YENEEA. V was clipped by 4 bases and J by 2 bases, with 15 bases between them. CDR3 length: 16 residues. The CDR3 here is CASSSADKSGNQPQHF. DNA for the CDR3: TGTGCCAGCAGCTCAGCCGACAAATCAGGCAATCAGCCCCAGCATTTT.